The 2 T cell receptor beta chains reported below all come from one sample, sequenced in a study of beta chain features in type 1 diabetes. Every bit of the isolated RNA underwent reverse transcription, so sequencing read expressed TCRB transcripts. Here immunoSEQ multiplex PCR was the method, and the copy in TCRdb shows in-frame clones only, minus some. The sample consists of about 240,000 clones, about 26% of them appearing once. Sequenced sample: central memory CD4+ T cells from blood. The receptor source for this set is a man under 40 in good health.

This clone came up many times. The chain employs TRBV2 and TRBJ2-1; D is undetermined. The CDR3 is 12 residues long. Germline V gene sequence: CDR1 SNHLY, CDR2 FYNNEI. The germline V and J ends were trimmed by 5 bases and 6 bases, with 8 bases remaining between them. The CDR3 DNA sequence: TGTGCCAGCAGTTCACTACGCAATGAGCAGTTCTTC. It yields the protein CASSSLRNEQFF. Full variable domain (missing parts from reference TRBV2 and TRBJ2-1): EPEVTQTPSHQVTQMGQEVILRCVPISNHLYFYWYRQILGQKVEFLVSFYNNEISEKSEIFDDQFSVERPDGSNFTLKIRSTKLEDSAMYFCASSSLRNEQFFGPGTRLTVL.

This clone occurred once. The rearrangement uses TRBV5-4 and TRBJ1-6, with TRBD1 matching 7 bases. This CDR3 contains 16 residues. V shed 4 bases, J shed 9 bases, and the junction held 13 bases outside the gene matches. Germline V CDR1 and CDR2: SGHNT, YYREEE (reference sequence). The CDR3 is CASSVGGAGSSSPLHF. In DNA, the CDR3 is TGTGCCAGCAGCGTAGGGGGCGCGGGGTCGTCTTCACCCCTCCACTTT.